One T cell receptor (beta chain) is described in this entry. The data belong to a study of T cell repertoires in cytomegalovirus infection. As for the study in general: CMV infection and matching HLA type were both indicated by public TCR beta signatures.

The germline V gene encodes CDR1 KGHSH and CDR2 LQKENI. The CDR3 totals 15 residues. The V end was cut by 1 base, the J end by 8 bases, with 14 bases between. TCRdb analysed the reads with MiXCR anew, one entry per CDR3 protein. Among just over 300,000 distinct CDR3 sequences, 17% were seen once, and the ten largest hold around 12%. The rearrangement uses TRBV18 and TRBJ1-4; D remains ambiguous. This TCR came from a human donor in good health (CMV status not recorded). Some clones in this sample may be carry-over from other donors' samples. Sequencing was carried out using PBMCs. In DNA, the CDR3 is TGTGCCAGCTCACCACTCGGTGTAGGACGCGAAAAACTGTTTTTT. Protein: CASSPLGVGREKLFF.